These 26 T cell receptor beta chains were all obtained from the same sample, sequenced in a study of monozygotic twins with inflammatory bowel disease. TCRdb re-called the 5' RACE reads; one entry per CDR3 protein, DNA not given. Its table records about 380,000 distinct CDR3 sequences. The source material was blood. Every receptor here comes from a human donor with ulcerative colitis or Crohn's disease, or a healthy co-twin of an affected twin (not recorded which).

CDR3 amino acids: CASRRQGGADTQYF. V is TRBV25-1 and J is TRBJ2-3; TCRdb indicates TRBD1, and absent DNA this call remains unverified. The germline gives CDR1 MGHDK, CDR2 SYGVNS. CDR3 length: 14 residues.

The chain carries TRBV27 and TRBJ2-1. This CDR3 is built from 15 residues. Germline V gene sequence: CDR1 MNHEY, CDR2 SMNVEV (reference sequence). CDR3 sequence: CASSPNANEMIEQFF.

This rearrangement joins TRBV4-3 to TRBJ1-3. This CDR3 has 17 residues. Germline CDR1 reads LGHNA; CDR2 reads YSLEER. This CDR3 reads CASSQDRFQGGGNTIYF.

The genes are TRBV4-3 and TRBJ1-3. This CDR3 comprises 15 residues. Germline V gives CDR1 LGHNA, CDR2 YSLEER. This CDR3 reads CASSHTQASGNTIYF.

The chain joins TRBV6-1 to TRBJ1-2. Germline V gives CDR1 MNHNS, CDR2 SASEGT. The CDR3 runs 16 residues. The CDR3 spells CASSPRPSAYNYGYTF.

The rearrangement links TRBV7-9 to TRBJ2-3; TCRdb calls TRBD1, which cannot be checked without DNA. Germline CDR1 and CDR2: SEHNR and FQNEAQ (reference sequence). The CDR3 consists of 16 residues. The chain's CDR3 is CASSRLGGGTTDTQYF.

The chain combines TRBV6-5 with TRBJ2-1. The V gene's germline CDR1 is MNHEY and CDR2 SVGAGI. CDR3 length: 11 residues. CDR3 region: CASHYYNEQFF.

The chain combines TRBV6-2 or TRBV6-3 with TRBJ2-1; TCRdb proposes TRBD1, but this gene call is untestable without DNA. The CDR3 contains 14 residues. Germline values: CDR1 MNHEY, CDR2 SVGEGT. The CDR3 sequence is CASSRQGSYNEQFF.

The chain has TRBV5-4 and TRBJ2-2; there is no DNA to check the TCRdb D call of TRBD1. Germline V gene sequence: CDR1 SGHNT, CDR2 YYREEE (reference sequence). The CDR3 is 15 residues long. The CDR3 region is CASSLQGGVTGELFF.

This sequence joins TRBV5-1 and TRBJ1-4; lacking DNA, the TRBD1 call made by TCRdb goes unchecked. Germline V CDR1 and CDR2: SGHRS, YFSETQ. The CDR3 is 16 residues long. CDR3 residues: CASSLGGQGSNEKLFF.

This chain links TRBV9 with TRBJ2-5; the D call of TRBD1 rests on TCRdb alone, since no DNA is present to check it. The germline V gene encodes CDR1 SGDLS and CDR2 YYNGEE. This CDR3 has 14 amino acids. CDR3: CASSADRDWVTQYF.

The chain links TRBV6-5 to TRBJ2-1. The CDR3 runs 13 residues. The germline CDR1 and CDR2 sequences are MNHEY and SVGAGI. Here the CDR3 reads CASSYSVTREQFF.

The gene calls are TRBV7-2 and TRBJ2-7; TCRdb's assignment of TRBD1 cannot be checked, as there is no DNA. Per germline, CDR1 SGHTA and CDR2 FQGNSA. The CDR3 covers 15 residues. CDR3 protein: CASSTVDRLTYEQYF. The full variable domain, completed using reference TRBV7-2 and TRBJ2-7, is GAGVSQSPSNKVTEKGKDVELRCDPISGHTALYWYRQSLGQGLEFLIYFQGNSAPDKSGLPSDRFSAERTGGSVSTLTIQRTQQEDSAVYLCASSTVDRLTYEQYFGPGTRLTVT.

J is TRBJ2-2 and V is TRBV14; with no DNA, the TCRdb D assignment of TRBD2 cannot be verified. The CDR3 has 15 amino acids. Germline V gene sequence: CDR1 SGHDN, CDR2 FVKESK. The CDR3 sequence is CASSHTSGDIGELFF.

CDR3 loop: CASSLSGGDQYF. J is TRBJ2-7 and V is TRBV5-1; TCRdb designates TRBD2, a call that cannot be tested without DNA. The germline V gene has CDR1 SGHRS and CDR2 YFSETQ. CDR3 size: 12 residues.

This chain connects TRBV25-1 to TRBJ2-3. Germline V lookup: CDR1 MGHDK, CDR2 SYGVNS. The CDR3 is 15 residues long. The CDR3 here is CASSARSSGTDTQYF.

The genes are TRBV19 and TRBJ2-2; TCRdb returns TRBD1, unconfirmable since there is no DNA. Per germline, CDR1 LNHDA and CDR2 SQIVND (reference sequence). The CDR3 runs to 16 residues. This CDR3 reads CASRRSRQGATGELFF.

The CDR3 loop is CATRPQGGQTSYEQYF. The chain couples TRBV10-3 to TRBJ2-7; TCRdb outputs TRBD1, but without DNA this stays unchecked. There are 16 residues in the CDR3. In germline, CDR1 is ENHRY, CDR2 SYGVKD.

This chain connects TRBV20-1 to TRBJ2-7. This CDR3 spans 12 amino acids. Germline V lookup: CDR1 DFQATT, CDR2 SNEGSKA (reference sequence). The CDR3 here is CSASRTLYEQYF.

The chain's CDR3 is CASSSGQGNLYGYTF. This rearrangement joins TRBV5-1 to TRBJ1-2; TCRdb designates TRBD1, a call that cannot be tested without DNA. The CDR3 runs to 15 residues. Germline CDR1 reads SGHRS; CDR2 reads YFSETQ.

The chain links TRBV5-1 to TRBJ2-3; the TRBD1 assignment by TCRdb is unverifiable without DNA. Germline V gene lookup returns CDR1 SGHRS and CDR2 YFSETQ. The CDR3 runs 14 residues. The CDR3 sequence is CASSLAGGTDTQYF.

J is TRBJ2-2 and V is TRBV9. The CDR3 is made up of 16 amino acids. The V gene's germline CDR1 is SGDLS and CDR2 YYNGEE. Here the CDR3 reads CASSVVGSAVSGELFF. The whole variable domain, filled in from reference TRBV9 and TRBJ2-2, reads DSGVTQTPKHLITATGQRVTLRCSPRSGDLSVYWYQQSLDQGLQFLIQYYNGEERAKGNILERFSAQQFPDLHSELNLSSLELGDSALYFCASSVVGSAVSGELFFGEGSRLTVL.

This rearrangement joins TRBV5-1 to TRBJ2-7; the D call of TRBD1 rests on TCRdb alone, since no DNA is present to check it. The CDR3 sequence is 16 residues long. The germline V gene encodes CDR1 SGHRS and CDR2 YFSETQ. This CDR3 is CASSPGTGGSGREQYF.

Here the CDR3 reads CATSPPRDLHGMQYF. J is TRBJ2-4 and V is TRBV24-1; with no DNA, the TCRdb D assignment of TRBD1 cannot be verified. Looked up from germline, CDR1 is KGHDR and CDR2 is SFDVKD. This CDR3 region has 15 residues.

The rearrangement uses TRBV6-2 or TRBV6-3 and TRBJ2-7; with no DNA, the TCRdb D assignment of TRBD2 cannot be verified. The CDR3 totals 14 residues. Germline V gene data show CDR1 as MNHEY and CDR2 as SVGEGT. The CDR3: CASRKTSGEYEQYF.

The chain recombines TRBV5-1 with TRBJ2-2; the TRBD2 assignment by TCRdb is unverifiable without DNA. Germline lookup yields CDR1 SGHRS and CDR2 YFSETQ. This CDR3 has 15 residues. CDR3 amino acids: CASSAGGLVGGELFF.